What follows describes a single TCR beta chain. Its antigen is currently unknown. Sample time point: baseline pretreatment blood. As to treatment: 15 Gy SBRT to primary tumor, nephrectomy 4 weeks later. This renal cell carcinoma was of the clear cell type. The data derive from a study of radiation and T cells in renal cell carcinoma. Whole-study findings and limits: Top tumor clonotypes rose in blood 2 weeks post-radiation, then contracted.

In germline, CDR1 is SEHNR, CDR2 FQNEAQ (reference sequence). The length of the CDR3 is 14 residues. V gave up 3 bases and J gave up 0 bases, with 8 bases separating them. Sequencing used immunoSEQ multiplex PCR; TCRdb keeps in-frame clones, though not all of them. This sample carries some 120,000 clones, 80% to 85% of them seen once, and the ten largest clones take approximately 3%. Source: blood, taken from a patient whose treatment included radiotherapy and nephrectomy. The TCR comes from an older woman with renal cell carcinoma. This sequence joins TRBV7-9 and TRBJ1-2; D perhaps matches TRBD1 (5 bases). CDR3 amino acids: CASSFGASNYGYTF. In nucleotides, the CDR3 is TGTGCCAGCAGCTTCGGGGCCTCTAACTATGGCTACACCTTC.